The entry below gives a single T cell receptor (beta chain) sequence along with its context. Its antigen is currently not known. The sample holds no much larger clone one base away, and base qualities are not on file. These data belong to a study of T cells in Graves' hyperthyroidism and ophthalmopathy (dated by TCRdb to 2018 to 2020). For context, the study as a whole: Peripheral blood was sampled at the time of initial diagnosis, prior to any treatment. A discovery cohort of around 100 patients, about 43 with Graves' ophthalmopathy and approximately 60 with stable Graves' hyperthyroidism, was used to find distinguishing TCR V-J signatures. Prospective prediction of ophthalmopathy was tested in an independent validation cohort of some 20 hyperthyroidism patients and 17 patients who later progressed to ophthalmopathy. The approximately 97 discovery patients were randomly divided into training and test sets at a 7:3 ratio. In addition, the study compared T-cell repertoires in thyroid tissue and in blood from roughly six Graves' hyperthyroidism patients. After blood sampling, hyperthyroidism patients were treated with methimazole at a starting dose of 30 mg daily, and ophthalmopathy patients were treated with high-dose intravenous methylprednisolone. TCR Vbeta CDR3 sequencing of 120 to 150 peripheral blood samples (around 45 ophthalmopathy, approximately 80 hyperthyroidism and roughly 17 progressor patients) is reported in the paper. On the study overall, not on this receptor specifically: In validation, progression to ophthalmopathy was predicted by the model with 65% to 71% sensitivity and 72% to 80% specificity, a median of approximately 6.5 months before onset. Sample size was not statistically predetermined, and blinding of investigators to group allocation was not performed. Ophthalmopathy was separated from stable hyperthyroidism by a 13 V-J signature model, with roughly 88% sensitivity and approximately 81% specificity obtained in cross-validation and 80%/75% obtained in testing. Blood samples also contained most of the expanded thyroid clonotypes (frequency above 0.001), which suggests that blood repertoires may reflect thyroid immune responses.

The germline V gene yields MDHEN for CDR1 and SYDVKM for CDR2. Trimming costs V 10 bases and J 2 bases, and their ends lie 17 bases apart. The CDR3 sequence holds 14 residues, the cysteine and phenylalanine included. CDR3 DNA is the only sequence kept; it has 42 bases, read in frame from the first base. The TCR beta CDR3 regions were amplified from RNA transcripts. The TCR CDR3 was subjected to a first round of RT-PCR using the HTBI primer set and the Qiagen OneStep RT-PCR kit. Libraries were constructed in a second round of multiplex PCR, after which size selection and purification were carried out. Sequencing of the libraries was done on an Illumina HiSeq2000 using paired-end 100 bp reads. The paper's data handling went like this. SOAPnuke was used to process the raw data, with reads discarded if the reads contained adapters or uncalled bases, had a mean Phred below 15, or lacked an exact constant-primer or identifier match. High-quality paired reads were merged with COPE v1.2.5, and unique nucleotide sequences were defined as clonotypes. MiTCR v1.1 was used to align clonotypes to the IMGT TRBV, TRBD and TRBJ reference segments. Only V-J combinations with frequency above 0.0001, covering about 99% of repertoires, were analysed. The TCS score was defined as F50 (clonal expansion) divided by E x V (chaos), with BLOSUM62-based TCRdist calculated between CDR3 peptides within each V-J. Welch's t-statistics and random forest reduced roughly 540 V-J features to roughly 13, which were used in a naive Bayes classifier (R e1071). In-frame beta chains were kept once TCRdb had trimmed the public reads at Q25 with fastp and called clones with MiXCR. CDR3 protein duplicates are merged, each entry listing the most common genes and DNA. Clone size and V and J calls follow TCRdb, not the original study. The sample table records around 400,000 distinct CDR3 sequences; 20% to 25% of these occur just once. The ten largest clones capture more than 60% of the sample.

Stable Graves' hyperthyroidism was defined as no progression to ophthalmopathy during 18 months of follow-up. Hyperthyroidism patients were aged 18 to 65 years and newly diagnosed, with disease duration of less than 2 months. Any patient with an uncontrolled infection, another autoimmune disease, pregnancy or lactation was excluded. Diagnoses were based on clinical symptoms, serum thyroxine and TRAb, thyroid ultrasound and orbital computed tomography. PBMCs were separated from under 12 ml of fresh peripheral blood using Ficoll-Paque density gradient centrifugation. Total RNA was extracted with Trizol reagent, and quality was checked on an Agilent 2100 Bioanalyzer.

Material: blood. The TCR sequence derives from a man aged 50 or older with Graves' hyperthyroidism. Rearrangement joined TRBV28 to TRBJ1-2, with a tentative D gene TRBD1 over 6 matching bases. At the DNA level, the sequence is TGTGCCACTCTCAGGGGAGGACGGAACTATGGCTACACCTTC. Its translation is CATLRGGRNYGYTF.